The 8 T cell receptor beta chains listed next were all sequenced from one sample in a study of T cells in Graves' hyperthyroidism and ophthalmopathy. There were TCR beta CDR3 regions amplified from RNA transcripts. TCR CDR3 regions were first amplified by RT-PCR with HTBI primers. One entry per CDR3 protein, called by TCRdb with MiXCR from the multiplex PCR reads. The table shows about 300,000 distinct CDR3 sequences, with roughly 19% occurring only once. The sample was blood. The receptors were sampled from a man aged 45-60 years with Graves' ophthalmopathy.

Ten or more counts support this clonotype. The gene calls are TRBV20-1 and TRBJ1-6; 11 bases agree with TRBD1. In germline, CDR1 is DFQATT, CDR2 SNEGSKA (reference sequence). The junction had 3 bases not matched to a gene; V was cut back by 0 bases and J by 5 bases. The CDR3 is 16 residues long. DNA of the CDR3: TGCAGTGCTAGAGATCTGGGACAGGGGGATAATTCACCCCTCCACTTT. It translates to CSARDLGQGDNSPLHF.

This sequence joins TRBV27 and TRBJ1-2; no clear D. CDR3 length: 13 amino acids. From germline, CDR1 is MNHEY and CDR2 SMNVEV (reference sequence). The V end lost 5 bases, the J end lost 4 bases, and 11 bases lay between the germline ends. CDR3 sequence (DNA): TGTGCCAGCAGTGCCACCGCTGGCTATGGCTACACCTTC. Protein sequence: CASSATAGYGYTF.

This clonotype was counted at least ten times. The chain links TRBV18 to TRBJ1-1, with TRBD1 matching 7 bases. With V trimmed by 3 bases and J by 3 bases, 4 bases remained unmatched. The CDR3 extends over 14 amino acids. Germline CDR1 KGHSH, CDR2 LQKENI. CDR3 nucleotide sequence: TGTGCCAGCTCACCGACAGGGACGGACACTGAAGCTTTCTTT. Its protein product is CASSPTGTDTEAFF.

This clonotype was seen at least ten times. The chain couples TRBV30 to TRBJ2-1, with TRBD1 as a possible D gene (5 bases). CDR1 is GTSNPN, CDR2 SVGIG, per germline (reference sequence). V was trimmed by 2 bases and J by 3 bases, leaving 11 bases between them. The CDR3 spans 14 residues. Written as DNA, the CDR3 is TGTGCCTGGAGTCTCGACAGCTTCTACAATGAGCAGTTCTTC. Translated: CAWSLDSFYNEQFF.

This clonotype was seen a few times. The chain joins TRBV6-6 to TRBJ1-1; TRBD1 agrees at 8 bases. With V trimmed by 2 bases and J by 10 bases, 6 bases remained unmatched. The CDR3 extends over 13 amino acids. The germline V gene encodes CDR1 MNHNY and CDR2 SVGAGI (reference sequence). CDR3 coding DNA: TGTGCCAGCAGTTACGTGACAGGGGATAGAGCTTTCTTT. As protein: CASSYVTGDRAFF.

This clonotype was recorded many times. This chain joins TRBV11-2 and TRBJ2-7; D may match TRBD1 or TRBD2 (5 bases each). The CDR3 extends over 13 amino acids. Germline V gives CDR1 SGHAT, CDR2 FQNNGV. V lost 4 bases and J 4 bases, leaving 11 bases between the germline ends. CDR3 sequence reads: CASSSNEGYEQYF. In DNA, the CDR3 is TGTGCCAGCAGCTCCAATGAGGGGTACGAGCAGTACTTC.

Here the CDR3 DNA reads TGTGCCAGCACCCAGGGAACCTACGAGCAGTACTTC. It yields the protein CASTQGTYEQYF. The rearrangement links TRBV28 to TRBJ2-7; TRBD1 is a possible D gene (5 bases). CDR3 length equals 12 residues. Trimming removed 7 bases at V and 2 bases at J, with 9 bases between. The germline gives CDR1 MDHEN, CDR2 SYDVKM. Together with reference TRBV28 and TRBJ2-7, the CDR3 gives the full variable domain: DVKVTQSSRYLVKRTGEKVFLECVQDMDHENMFWYRQDPGLGLRLIYFSYDVKMKEKGDIPEGYSVSREKKERFSLILESASTNQTSMYLCASTQGTYEQYFGPGTRLTVT.

In its sample, this clonotype was seen many times. The rearrangement links TRBV30 to TRBJ1-1; D remains unclear. Trimming removed 3 bases at V and 1 base at J, with 6 bases between. The CDR3 length is 12 residues. Looked up from germline, CDR1 is GTSNPN and CDR2 is SVGIG (reference sequence). CDR3 residues: CAWSRPNTEAFF. DNA for the CDR3: TGTGCCTGGAGCCGACCGAACACTGAAGCTTTCTTT.